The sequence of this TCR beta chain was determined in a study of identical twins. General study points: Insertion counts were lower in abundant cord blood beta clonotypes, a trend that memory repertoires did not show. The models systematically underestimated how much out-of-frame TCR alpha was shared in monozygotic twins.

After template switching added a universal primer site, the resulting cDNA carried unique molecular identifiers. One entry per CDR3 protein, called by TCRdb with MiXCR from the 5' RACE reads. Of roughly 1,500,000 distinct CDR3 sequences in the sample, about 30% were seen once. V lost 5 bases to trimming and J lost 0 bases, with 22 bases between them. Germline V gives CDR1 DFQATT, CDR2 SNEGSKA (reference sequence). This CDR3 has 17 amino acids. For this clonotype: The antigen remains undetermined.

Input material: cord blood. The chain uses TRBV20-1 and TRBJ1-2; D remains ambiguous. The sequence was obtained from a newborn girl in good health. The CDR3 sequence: CSAYPGLRRTANYGYTF. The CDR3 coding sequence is TGCAGTGCTTACCCGGGCCTGAGGAGAACTGCTAACTATGGCTACACCTTC.